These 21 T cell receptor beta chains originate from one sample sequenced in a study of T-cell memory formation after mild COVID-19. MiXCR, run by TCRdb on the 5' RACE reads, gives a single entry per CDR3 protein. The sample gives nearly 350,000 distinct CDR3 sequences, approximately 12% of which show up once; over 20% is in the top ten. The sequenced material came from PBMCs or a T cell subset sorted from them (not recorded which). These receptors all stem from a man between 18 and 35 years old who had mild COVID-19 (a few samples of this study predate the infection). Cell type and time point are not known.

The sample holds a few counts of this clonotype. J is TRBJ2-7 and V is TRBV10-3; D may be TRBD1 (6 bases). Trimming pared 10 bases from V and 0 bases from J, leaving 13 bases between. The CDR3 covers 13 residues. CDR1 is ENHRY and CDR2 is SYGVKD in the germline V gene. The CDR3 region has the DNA TGTGCCACCCGGACAGAGAGCTCCTACGAGCAGTACGTC. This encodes CATRTESSYEQYV.

In DNA form, the CDR3 reads TGTGCCAGCAGTAGGGGTTCAAACACCGGGGAGCTGTTTTTT. It yields the protein CASSRGSNTGELFF. V gene TRBV9 combines with J gene TRBJ2-2, with D possibly TRBD1 on 5 matching bases. Germline CDR1 and CDR2: SGDLS and YYNGEE. Trimming shortened V by 5 bases and J by 2 bases, and 10 bases separated the two germline ends. The CDR3 sequence is 14 residues long.

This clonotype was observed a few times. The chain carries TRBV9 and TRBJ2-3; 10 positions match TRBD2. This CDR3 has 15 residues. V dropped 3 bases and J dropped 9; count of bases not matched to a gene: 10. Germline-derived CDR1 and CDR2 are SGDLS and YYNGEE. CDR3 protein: CASSASGGALGTQYF. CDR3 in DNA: TGTGCCAGCAGCGCAAGCGGGGGGGCCCTCGGGACGCAGTATTTT.

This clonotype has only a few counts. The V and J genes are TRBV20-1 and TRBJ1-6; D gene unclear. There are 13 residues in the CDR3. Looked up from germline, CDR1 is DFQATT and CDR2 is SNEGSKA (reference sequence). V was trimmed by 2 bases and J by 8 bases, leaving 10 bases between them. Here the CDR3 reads CSARMQDYSPLHF. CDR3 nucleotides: TGCAGTGCTAGAATGCAGGATTATTCACCCCTCCACTTT.

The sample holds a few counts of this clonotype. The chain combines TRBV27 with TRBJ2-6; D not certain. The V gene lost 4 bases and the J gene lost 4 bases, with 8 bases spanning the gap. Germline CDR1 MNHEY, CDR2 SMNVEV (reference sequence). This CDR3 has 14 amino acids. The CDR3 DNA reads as TGTGCCAGCAGTTCCCGGCCCGGGGCCAACGTCCTGACTTTC. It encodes CASSSRPGANVLTF.

The CDR3 reads CASSSRQAPNYGYTF. In nucleotides, the CDR3 is TGTGCCAGCAGCTCCCGACAGGCACCAAACTATGGCTACACCTTC. This rearrangement joins TRBV7-9 to TRBJ1-2; weak D call: TRBD1 (6 bases). The germline CDR1 and CDR2 sequences are SEHNR and FQNEAQ (reference sequence). Trimming left V 4 bases short and J 2 bases short, with 14 bases between. The CDR3 sequence is 15 residues long.

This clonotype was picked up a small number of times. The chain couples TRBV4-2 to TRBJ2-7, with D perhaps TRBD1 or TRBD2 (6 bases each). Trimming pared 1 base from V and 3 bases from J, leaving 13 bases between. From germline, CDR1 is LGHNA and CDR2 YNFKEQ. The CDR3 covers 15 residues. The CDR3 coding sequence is TGTGCCAGCAGCCAAGGTGACGGGGGCCTCTACGAGCAGTACGTC. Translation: CASSQGDGGLYEQYV.

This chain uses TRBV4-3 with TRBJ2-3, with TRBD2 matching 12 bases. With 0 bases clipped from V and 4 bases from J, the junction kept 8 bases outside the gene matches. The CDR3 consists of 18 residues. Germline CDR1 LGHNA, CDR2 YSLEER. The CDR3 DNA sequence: TGCGCCAGCAGCCAAGATCTGCTAGCGGGGGGGCGGGCAGATACGCAGTATTTT. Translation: CASSQDLLAGGRADTQYF.

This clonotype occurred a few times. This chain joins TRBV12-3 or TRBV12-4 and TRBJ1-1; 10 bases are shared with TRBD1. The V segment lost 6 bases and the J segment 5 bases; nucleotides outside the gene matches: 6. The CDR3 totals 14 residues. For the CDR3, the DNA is TGTGCCAGCAGACTGGGACAGGGGAATACTGAAGCTTTCTTT. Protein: CASRLGQGNTEAFF.

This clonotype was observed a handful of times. The chain's CDR3 is CASRPVGRGSTDTQYF. CDR3 bases: TGTGCCAGCAGACCCGTGGGCAGGGGTAGCACAGATACGCAGTATTTT. The rearrangement uses TRBV12-3 or TRBV12-4 and TRBJ2-3; D might be TRBD1 (6 bases). The CDR3 is 16 residues long. Trimming stripped 6 bases from V and 0 bases from J, with 16 bases between.

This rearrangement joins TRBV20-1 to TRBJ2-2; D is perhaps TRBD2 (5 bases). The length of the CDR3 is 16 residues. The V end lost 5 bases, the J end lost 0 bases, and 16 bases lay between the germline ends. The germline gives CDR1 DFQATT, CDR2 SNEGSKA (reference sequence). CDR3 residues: CSAGRAELANTGELFF. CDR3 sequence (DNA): TGCAGTGCTGGACGAGCGGAGCTCGCGAACACCGGGGAGCTGTTTTTT.

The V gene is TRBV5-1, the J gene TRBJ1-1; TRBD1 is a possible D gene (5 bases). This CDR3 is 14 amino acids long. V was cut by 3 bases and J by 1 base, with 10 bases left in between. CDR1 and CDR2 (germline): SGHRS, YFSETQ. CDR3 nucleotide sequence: TGCGCCAGCAGCTCCCAGGGTCAGAACACTGAAGCTTTCTTT. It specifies CASSSQGQNTEAFF.

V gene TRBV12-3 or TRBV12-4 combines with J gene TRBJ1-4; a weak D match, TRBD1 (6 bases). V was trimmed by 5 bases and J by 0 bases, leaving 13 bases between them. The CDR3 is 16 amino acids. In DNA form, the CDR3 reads TGTGCCAGCAGTCGGGACAAAATTGCAACTAATGAAAAACTGTTTTTT. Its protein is CASSRDKIATNEKLFF.

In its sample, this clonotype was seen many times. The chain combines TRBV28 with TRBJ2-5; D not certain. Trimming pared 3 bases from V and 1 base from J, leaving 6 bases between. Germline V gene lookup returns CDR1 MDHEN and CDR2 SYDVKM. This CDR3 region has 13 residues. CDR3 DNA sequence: TGTGCCAGCAGTTTTCCGGCCCAAGAGACCCAGTACTTC. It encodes CASSFPAQETQYF.

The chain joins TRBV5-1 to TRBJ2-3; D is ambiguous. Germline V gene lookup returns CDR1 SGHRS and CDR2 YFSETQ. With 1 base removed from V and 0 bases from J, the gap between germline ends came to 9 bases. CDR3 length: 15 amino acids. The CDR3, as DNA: TGCGCCAGCAGCTTGAGCGCTCCTAGCACAGATACGCAGTATTTT. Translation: CASSLSAPSTDTQYF. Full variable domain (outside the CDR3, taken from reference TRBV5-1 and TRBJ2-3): KAGVTQTPRYLIKTRGQQVTLSCSPISGHRSVSWYQQTPGQGLQFLFEYFSETQRNKGNFPGRFSGRQFSNSRSEMNVSTLELGDSALYLCASSLSAPSTDTQYFGPGTRLTVL.

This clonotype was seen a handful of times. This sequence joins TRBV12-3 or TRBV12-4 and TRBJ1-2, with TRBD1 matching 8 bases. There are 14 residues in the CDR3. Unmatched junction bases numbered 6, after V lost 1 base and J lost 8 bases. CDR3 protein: CASSLDQGARGYTF. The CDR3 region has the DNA TGTGCCAGCAGTTTAGACCAGGGGGCGAGGGGCTACACCTTC.

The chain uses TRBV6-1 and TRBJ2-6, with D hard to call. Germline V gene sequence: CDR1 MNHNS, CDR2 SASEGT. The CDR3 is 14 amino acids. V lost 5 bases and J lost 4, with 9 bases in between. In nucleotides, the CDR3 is TGTGCCAGCAGTACATCTCTAGGGGCCAACGTCCTGACTTTC. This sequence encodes CASSTSLGANVLTF.

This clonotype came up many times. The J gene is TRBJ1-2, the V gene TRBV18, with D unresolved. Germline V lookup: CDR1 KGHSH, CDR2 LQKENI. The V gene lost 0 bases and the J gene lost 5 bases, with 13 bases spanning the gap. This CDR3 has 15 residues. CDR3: CASSPPYSYLYGYTF. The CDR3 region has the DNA TGTGCCAGCTCACCACCATATTCCTACCTTTATGGCTACACCTTC.

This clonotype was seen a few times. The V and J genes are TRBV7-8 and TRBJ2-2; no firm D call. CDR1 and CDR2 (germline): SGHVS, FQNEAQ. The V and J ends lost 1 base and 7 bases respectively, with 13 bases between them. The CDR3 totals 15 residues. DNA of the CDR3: TGTGCCAGCAGCTTAGGGCAGGTTATCGGCGGGGAGCTGTTTTTT. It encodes CASSLGQVIGGELFF.

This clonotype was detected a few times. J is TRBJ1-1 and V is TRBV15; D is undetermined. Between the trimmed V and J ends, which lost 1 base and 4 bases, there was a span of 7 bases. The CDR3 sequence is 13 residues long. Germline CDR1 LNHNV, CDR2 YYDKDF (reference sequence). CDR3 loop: CATSRGLTTEAFF. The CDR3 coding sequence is TGTGCCACCAGCAGAGGGTTAACCACTGAAGCTTTCTTT.

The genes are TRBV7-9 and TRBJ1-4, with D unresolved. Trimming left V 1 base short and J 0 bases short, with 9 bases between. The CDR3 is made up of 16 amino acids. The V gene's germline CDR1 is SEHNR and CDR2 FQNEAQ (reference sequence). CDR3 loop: CASSLGRIATNEKLFF. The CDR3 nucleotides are TGTGCCAGCAGCTTAGGCCGGATTGCAACTAATGAAAAACTGTTTTTT.